This T cell receptor (beta chain) was recorded in a study of cytomegalovirus exposure and HLA in healthy donors. General study results and limits: There were reportedly fewer N-insertions in an Asian-associated ancestry cluster than the roughly 670-donor mean, in a later analysis. As a later analysis revealed, the rate of TCR association differed by HLA locus, with DRB1 most and HLA-C fewest. A later analysis associated some 18,000 TCR beta sequences with HLA alleles at a 0.05 false discovery rate.

Points on this clone: Antigen: not known.

CDR1 is MNHNS and CDR2 is SASEGT in the germline V gene. V lost 6 bases and J lost 6, with 13 bases in between. The CDR3 covers 13 residues. The PCR contained 60 Vbeta and 13 Jbeta primers. Assay: immunoSEQ multiplex PCR; the TCRdb copy retains only in-frame clones and omits some. The sample shows about 130,000 clones, 83% of them seen only once. The gene calls are TRBV6-1 and TRBJ2-3, with D possibly being TRBD2 (6 bases). Input material: PBMCs. The source is a girl aged 2 to 9 in good health and CMV-seronegative. CDR3 protein: CASSPLAKDTQYF. CDR3 DNA sequence: TGTGCCAGCAGCCCACTAGCAAAGGATACGCAGTATTTT.